The 22 T cell receptor beta chains in this list originate from one sample, sequenced in a study of blood T cell repertoires in COVID-19. Repertoires were generated with immunoSEQ multiplex PCR, while TCRdb's copy carries only in-frame clones and drops some. The sample lists 95,000 to 150,000 clones; 75% to 85% were seen once. The sample taken for sequencing was peripheral blood. All receptors derive from an elderly woman with acute or convalescent COVID-19.

This chain uses TRBV4-2 with TRBJ2-1; 7 nucleotides line up with TRBD2. This CDR3 is 15 amino acids long. The germline gives CDR1 LGHNA, CDR2 YNFKEQ. V dropped 0 bases and J dropped 5; count of bases not matched to a gene: 4. CDR3 sequence reads: CASSQDGRENNEQFF. CDR3 nucleotides: TGTGCCAGCAGCCAAGATGGGCGGGAGAACAATGAGCAGTTCTTC.

The DNA for the CDR3 is TGTGCCAGTAGGAACAGGGAGTTGTACACTGAAGCTTTCTTT. Residues: CASRNRELYTEAFF. This rearrangement joins TRBV19 to TRBJ1-1, with a possible D match to TRBD1 (6 bases). The CDR3 sequence is 14 residues long. Germline V lookup: CDR1 LNHDA, CDR2 SQIVND (reference sequence). Trimming took 6 bases from V and 3 from J, leaving 14 bases between them. The full variable domain, with the rest looked up from reference TRBV19 and TRBJ1-1, is DGGITQSPKYLFRKEGQNVTLSCEQNLNHDAMYWYRQDPGQGLRLIYYSQIVNDFQKGDIAEGYSVSREKKESFPLTVTSAQKNPTAFYLCASRNRELYTEAFFGQGTRLTVV.

This clone was recorded a few times. The chain is built from TRBV6-5 and TRBJ1-1; D gene uncertain. Germline V lookup: CDR1 MNHEY, CDR2 SVGAGI. There are 13 residues in the CDR3. Trimming took 0 bases from V and 8 from J, leaving 10 bases between them. In nucleotides, the CDR3 is TGTGCCAGCAGTTACTCGGGAGGGATGGAAGCTTTCTTT. Encoded protein: CASSYSGGMEAFF.

The chain joins TRBV7-3 to TRBJ2-1; D is perhaps TRBD2 (6 bases). Germline CDR1 reads SGHTA; CDR2 reads FQGTGA. The V gene lost 1 base and the J gene lost 4 bases, with 14 bases spanning the gap. CDR3 length equals 16 residues. CDR3 amino acids: CASSLIGRGEYNEQFF. The DNA of the CDR3 is TGTGCCAGCAGCTTAATTGGGCGGGGAGAATACAATGAGCAGTTCTTC. Complete variable domain (other parts from reference TRBV7-3 and TRBJ2-1): GAGVSQTPSNKVTEKGKYVELRCDPISGHTALYWYRQSLGQGPEFLIYFQGTGAADDSGLPNDRFFAVRPEGSVSTLKIQRTERGDSAVYLCASSLIGRGEYNEQFFGPGTRLTVL.

A few counts support this clone. The chain employs TRBV29-1 and TRBJ2-5, with D tentatively TRBD1 (5 bases). From germline, CDR1 is SQVTM and CDR2 ANQGSEA. The CDR3 sequence is 12 residues long. V lost 1 base and J lost 4, with 7 bases in between. In nucleotides, the CDR3 is TGCAGCGTTGAAGGGGGCGTAGAGACCCAGTACTTC. Translated: CSVEGGVETQYF.

This clone has more than one count but fewer than ten. J is TRBJ1-2 and V is TRBV6-2 or TRBV6-3; the D gene is possibly TRBD1 (6 bases). Trimming took 6 bases from V and 3 from J, leaving 11 bases between them. Germline V gives CDR1 MNHEY, CDR2 SVGEGT. There are 13 residues in the CDR3. CDR3 bases: TGTGCCAGCAGCCTGGACAGAGACTATGGCTACACCTTC. The encoded protein is CASSLDRDYGYTF.

The rearrangement uses TRBV3-1 (or the pseudogene TRBV3-2) and TRBJ1-2, with 9 bases matching TRBD1. From germline, CDR1 is LGHDT and CDR2 YNNKEL (reference sequence). This CDR3 has 17 residues. With V trimmed by 1 base and J by 4 bases, 10 bases remained unmatched. The CDR3 region is CASSQGGQGVSSYGYTF. Written as DNA, the CDR3 is TGTGCCAGCAGCCAAGGGGGACAGGGAGTTTCTAGCTATGGCTACACCTTC.

This chain connects TRBV10-3 to TRBJ1-1, with D unclear. The CDR3 runs to 11 residues. Trimming stripped 8 bases from V and 6 bases from J, with 10 bases between. CDR1 and CDR2 from the germline V gene are ENHRY and SYGVKD. This CDR3 reads CAIEAAAEAFF. The CDR3 nucleotides are TGTGCCATCGAGGCAGCAGCTGAAGCTTTCTTT.

This clone was observed once. The chain carries TRBV19 and TRBJ1-3; 7 bases line up with TRBD1. V gave up 10 bases and J gave up 4 bases; unmatched junction bases: 7. Germline assignment: CDR1 LNHDA and CDR2 SQIVND (reference sequence). The CDR3 has 13 amino acids. The chain's CDR3 is CAIGTVAGNTIYF. The CDR3 DNA is TGTGCCATTGGGACAGTTGCGGGAAACACCATATATTTT. Full variable domain (missing parts from reference TRBV19 and TRBJ1-3): DGGITQSPKYLFRKEGQNVTLSCEQNLNHDAMYWYRQDPGQGLRLIYYSQIVNDFQKGDIAEGYSVSREKKESFPLTVTSAQKNPTAFYLCAIGTVAGNTIYFGEGSWLTVV.

J is TRBJ2-5 and V is TRBV29-1, with no clear D. Trimming left V 3 bases short and J 4 bases short, with 12 bases between. CDR3 length: 13 residues. Germline assignment: CDR1 SQVTM and CDR2 ANQGSEA. The CDR3 region is CSVELGKRETQYF. The CDR3 region has the DNA TGCAGCGTTGAGCTAGGAAAAAGAGAGACCCAGTACTTC.

The rearrangement joins TRBV10-3 to TRBJ2-1, with 12 bases that match TRBD2. The CDR3 length is 15 residues. Germline CDR1 and CDR2: ENHRY and SYGVKD. The junction had 9 bases not matched to a gene; V was cut back by 10 bases and J by 5 bases. In DNA form, the CDR3 reads TGTGCCACCGCTCTAGCGGGGGGGCAAAACAATGAGCAGTTCTTC. Amino acids: CATALAGGQNNEQFF.

This chain uses TRBV19 with TRBJ1-4, with 7 bases fitting TRBD1. After removal of 0 bases from V and 4 bases from J, the junction contained 5 bases not matched to a gene. Germline CDR1 LNHDA, CDR2 SQIVND (reference sequence). The CDR3 length is 16 residues. The CDR3 is CASSIDLTGNNEKLFF. The CDR3 coding sequence is TGTGCCAGTAGTATAGATCTGACAGGGAATAATGAAAAACTGTTTTTT.

This clone was picked up one time. CDR3 loop: CASSQAHTSYGYTF. The CDR3 DNA follows: TGCGCCAGCAGCCAAGCGCACACCTCTTATGGCTACACCTTC. This chain connects TRBV4-3 to TRBJ1-2; no reliable D call. The CDR3 loop spans 14 amino acids. CDR1 is LGHNA, CDR2 YSLEER, per germline. The V and J ends lost 1 base and 5 bases respectively, with 11 bases between them.

This clone was observed a single time. This sequence joins TRBV7-3 and TRBJ2-1; 12 nucleotides agree with TRBD2. There are 15 residues in the CDR3. The V gene end was trimmed by 4 bases and the J gene end by 5 bases; junction bases not matched to a gene: 3. Germline V gene lookup returns CDR1 SGHTA and CDR2 FQGTGA. The CDR3 loop is CASSSLAGGNNEQFF. The CDR3, as DNA: TGTGCCAGCAGCTCTCTAGCGGGGGGGAACAATGAGCAGTTCTTC.

The chain has TRBV5-4 and TRBJ2-2, with TRBD2 matching over 10 bases. This CDR3 region has 16 residues. Per germline, CDR1 SGHNT and CDR2 YYREEE (reference sequence). V was clipped by 2 bases and J by 7 bases; unmatched bases: 8. CDR3: CASSFGSGRRGGELFF. In DNA form, the CDR3 reads TGTGCCAGCAGCTTTGGTAGCGGGAGGAGAGGCGGGGAGCTGTTTTTT.

V usage is TRBV2 and J usage is TRBJ1-6, with D possibly being TRBD1 (5 bases). The germline CDR1 and CDR2 sequences are SNHLY and FYNNEI. With 4 bases removed from V and 14 bases from J, the gap between germline ends came to 9 bases. The CDR3 is 11 amino acids. The CDR3 nucleotides are TGTGCCAGCAGTGCAGGGTTTACCCTCCACTTT. It codes for CASSAGFTLHF.

V is TRBV7-8 and J is TRBJ2-3, with D perhaps TRBD2 (6 bases). Between the trimmed V and J ends, which lost 1 base and 0 bases, there was a span of 11 bases. Per the germline V gene, CDR1 is SGHVS and CDR2 is FQNEAQ. The CDR3 has 16 residues. The CDR3 sequence: CASSLVGLASTDTQYF. The CDR3 DNA follows: TGTGCCAGCAGCTTAGTTGGTCTAGCGAGCACAGATACGCAGTATTTT.

The V and J genes are TRBV10-3 and TRBJ1-3; D may be TRBD1 (5 bases). Between the trimmed V and J ends, which lost 4 bases and 8 bases, there was a span of 12 bases. CDR1 and CDR2 from the germline V gene are ENHRY and SYGVKD. This CDR3 has 13 residues. The CDR3 region is CAISGVGGDTIYF. In DNA form, the CDR3 reads TGTGCCATCAGTGGCGTGGGGGGAGACACCATATATTTT.

In its sample, this clone was seen once. The V gene is TRBV5-8, the J gene TRBJ1-5; D not certain. Germline V gene sequence: CDR1 SGHTS, CDR2 YDEGEE. The CDR3 is 13 residues long. V dropped 1 base and J dropped 4 bases, with 6 bases sitting between them. Here the CDR3 reads CASSLTGNQPQHF. The CDR3 bases are TGTGCCAGCAGCTTGACGGGGAATCAGCCCCAGCATTTT.

This clone came up a few times. The chain has TRBV7-9 and TRBJ2-1; TRBD2 aligns across 16 bases. The germline CDR1 and CDR2 sequences are SEHNR and FQNEAQ (reference sequence). The junction had 5 bases not matched to a gene; V was cut back by 8 bases and J by 7 bases. There are 15 residues in the CDR3. The CDR3 reads CASGTSGGGVNEQFF. The CDR3 coding sequence is TGTGCCAGCGGGACTAGCGGGGGGGGAGTAAATGAGCAGTTCTTC.

This chain connects TRBV18 to TRBJ2-6; maybe TRBD1 (7 bases). The CDR3 extends over 17 amino acids. CDR1 and CDR2 (germline): KGHSH, LQKENI. The V gene lost 4 bases and the J gene lost 0 bases, with 13 bases spanning the gap. The CDR3 sequence: CASSLQGTFSGANVLTF. CDR3 DNA sequence: TGTGCCAGCTCACTACAGGGGACTTTCTCTGGGGCCAACGTCCTGACTTTC.

The chain carries TRBV4-3 and TRBJ2-2, with 11 bases lining up with TRBD1. The CDR3 is 17 residues long. CDR1 is LGHNA, CDR2 YSLEER, per germline. V shed 0 bases and J 5 bases; nucleotides not matched to a gene: 5. Here the CDR3 reads CASSQDRDRGSTGELFF. In DNA, the CDR3 is TGCGCCAGCAGCCAAGACCGGGACAGGGGGTCGACCGGGGAGCTGTTTTTT.